This T cell receptor beta chain was recorded in a study of post-analysis software for immune sequencing data. About the study: In terms of disease course, relapsing-remitting, secondary progressive and progressive-relapsing multiple sclerosis were included. General study points: Among multiple sclerosis patients, normalized Chao1 diversity was significantly below that of controls. Patients used several TRBV segments, including TRBV5-6, TRBV5-1 and TRBV20-1, more often than controls.

The authors incorporated unique molecular identifiers into the TCR beta cDNA libraries. With about 0.95 to 10 million T cells as the source, approximately 450,000 cDNA molecules resulted. TCRdb processed the PCR reads anew with MiXCR; each CDR3 protein has one entry. The sample has approximately 660,000 distinct CDR3 sequences, 59% seen once. V was cut by 4 bases and J by 1 base, with 10 bases left in between. The germline CDR1 and CDR2 sequences are LNHDA and SQIVND (reference sequence). The CDR3 runs 14 residues. This clonotype was picked up a small number of times. As yet, its antigen is unknown. Material for sequencing was blood. The J gene is TRBJ1-1, the V gene TRBV19; unclear D gene. This TCR came from a girl aged 2 to 9 with multiple sclerosis. The CDR3 protein is CASSTAGRNTEAFF. Written as DNA, the CDR3 is TGTGCCAGTAGTACCGCGGGCAGGAACACTGAAGCTTTCTTT.